The present T cell receptor beta chain was sequenced within a study of CD8 T cells in ankylosing spondylitis. The CDR3 has 15 residues. Germline CDR1 reads SGHKS; CDR2 reads YYEKEE (reference sequence). Losses at the gene ends were 3 bases for V and 5 bases for J; bases not matched to a gene: 4. As concerns this clonotype: What it binds is unknown.

Whole-study results and caveats: The authors found the disease-linked clones to be CD8+ and relatively rare in peripheral blood. Fewer than 10 highly homologous variants formed a TCR beta motif that appeared characteristic of ankylosing spondylitis blood. Clones tied to disease were said to be significantly enriched in matched ankylosing spondylitis synovial fluid.

In making TCR beta libraries, quantitative 5'-RACE with molecular barcodes was used. Via MiXCR, TCRdb re-called the 5' RACE reads, giving one row per CDR3 protein. The data hold 200,000 to 250,000 distinct CDR3 sequences, with approximately 30% observed a single time. This TCR was recovered from a male donor with ankylosing spondylitis or in good health (not recorded which). This sequence joins TRBV5-5 and TRBJ2-3; 12 bases are a match to TRBD2. Sequenced: blood, either unsorted or a sorted T cell fraction (not recorded which). The CDR3 DNA sequence: TGTGCCAGCAGCTCCCTACTAGCGGGGGGAGATACGCAGTATTTT. Amino acid sequence: CASSSLLAGGDTQYF.